This TCR beta chain was recorded in a study of PD-1 blockade in classical Hodgkin lymphoma. General study results and limits: At baseline, newly diagnosed patients reportedly showed less TCR diversity than healthy donors. Complete responders entered with baseline diversity on par with newly diagnosed patients, the results showed.

Time point in this sample: cycle 4 day 1 (C4D1), after 6 weeks of nivolumab. All the patients suffered relapse after autologous stem cell transplantation, and brentuximab vedotin exposure differed. This clone appeared a few times. Its antigen is unidentified. TCRdb's table, derived via immunoSEQ multiplex PCR, lists solely in-frame clones and lacks some. Here the sample spans approximately 90,000 clones, 83% being singletons. Germline loops: CDR1 LNHDA, CDR2 SQIVND (reference sequence). The CDR3 is made up of 13 amino acids. V was trimmed by 10 bases and J by 3 bases, leaving 15 bases between them. Sequencing used peripheral blood mononuclear cells (PBMCs), obtained before the fourth cycle of nivolumab. The clonotype originates from a human donor with classical Hodgkin lymphoma. The genes are TRBV19 and TRBJ1-2, with D hard to call. The chain's CDR3 is CATHSNSDYGYTF. CDR3 in DNA: TGTGCCACGCACTCTAACTCGGACTATGGCTACACCTTC.